Below, 14 T cell receptor beta chains from the same sample are listed, as sequenced in a study of cytomegalovirus exposure and HLA in healthy donors. The PCR made use of 60 Vbeta and 13 Jbeta primers. Some clones are missing from TCRdb's copy, which holds only in-frame ones; the method was immunoSEQ multiplex PCR. Of about 210,000 clones listed, around 86% were seen once; the top ten hold roughly a tenth. The specimen was PBMCs. All receptors derive from a woman aged 50 to 60 in good health and CMV-seropositive.

This chain connects TRBV5-6 to TRBJ1-2; D might be TRBD1 (5 bases). The CDR3 loop spans 14 amino acids. The V gene lost 4 bases and the J gene lost 3 bases, with 13 bases spanning the gap. Germline CDR1 SGHDT, CDR2 YYEEEE. The CDR3 is CASSADTGDYGYTF. CDR3 sequence (DNA): TGTGCCAGCAGCGCCGATACAGGTGACTATGGCTACACCTTC.

The rearrangement joins TRBV5-6 to TRBJ2-1, with a weak D call TRBD2 (6 bases). The V and J ends lost 2 bases and 2 bases respectively, with 11 bases between them. The CDR3 is 15 amino acids. Germline V CDR1 and CDR2: SGHDT, YYEEEE. In DNA form, the CDR3 reads TGTGCCAGCAGCTTCGGCGGGGCGACCTACAATGAGCAGTTCTTC. Translating it yields CASSFGGATYNEQFF.

There are a few counts of this clone. This chain links TRBV6-5 with TRBJ1-4, with unresolved D. From germline, CDR1 is MNHEY and CDR2 SVGAGI. The germline V and J ends were trimmed by 2 bases and 6 bases, with 10 bases remaining between them. The CDR3 extends over 14 amino acids. The CDR3 DNA is TGTGCCAGCAGTTACGGGCAGGTTGATGAAAAACTGTTTTTT. Encoded protein: CASSYGQVDEKLFF.

The chain joins TRBV29-1 to TRBJ1-2; D is ambiguous. V was trimmed by 2 bases and J by 4 bases, leaving 14 bases between them. CDR1 and CDR2 from the germline V gene are SQVTM and ANQGSEA. The CDR3 consists of 14 residues. CDR3 DNA sequence: TGCAGCGTTGAAATCCCCGGGAATCCCTATGGCTACACCTTC. This sequence encodes CSVEIPGNPYGYTF.

This clone was seen a single time. CDR3 amino acids: CASSGAGFYGYTF. CDR3 bases: TGTGCCAGCAGTGGGGCAGGCTTCTATGGCTACACCTTC. The chain uses TRBV27 and TRBJ1-2; the D gene is possibly TRBD1 (5 bases). Per germline, CDR1 MNHEY and CDR2 SMNVEV (reference sequence). There are 13 residues in the CDR3. The V end lost 5 bases, the J end lost 4 bases, and 11 bases lay between the germline ends.

The V gene is TRBV27, the J gene TRBJ2-1, with TRBD2 matching 9 bases. The CDR3 totals 16 residues. The V segment lost 6 bases and the J segment 8 bases; nucleotides outside the gene matches: 14. CDR1 and CDR2 from the germline V gene are MNHEY and SMNVEV (reference sequence). The CDR3 loop reads CASSRPGLALMDEQFF. Written as DNA, the CDR3 is TGTGCCAGCAGCCGACCGGGACTAGCCCTTATGGATGAGCAGTTCTTC.

This CDR3 is CASPPLGQETQYF. In nucleotides, the CDR3 is TGTGCAAGTCCCCCACTAGGGCAAGAGACCCAGTACTTC. The chain uses TRBV12-2 and TRBJ2-5; the D segment call TRBD2 is taken from the table without a DNA check. TRBV12-2 is given as a pseudogene. The CDR3 contains 13 residues.

This rearrangement joins TRBV6-5 to TRBJ1-1; D ambiguous. The germline V and J ends were trimmed by 5 bases and 1 base, with 8 bases remaining between them. Germline CDR1 MNHEY, CDR2 SVGAGI. The CDR3 is made up of 13 amino acids. DNA for the CDR3: TGTGCCAGCAGTGAAGCGGAGAACACTGAAGCTTTCTTT. The encoded protein is CASSEAENTEAFF.

The rearrangement uses TRBV6-5 and TRBJ1-2; no firm D call. From germline, CDR1 is MNHEY and CDR2 SVGAGI. This CDR3 has 11 residues. The V end was cut by 7 bases, the J end by 8 bases, with 11 bases between. This CDR3 reads CASIGDWGYTF. The CDR3 DNA is TGTGCCAGCATCGGGGATTGGGGCTACACCTTC.

This clone was detected a few times. CDR3 nucleotides: TGTGCCAGCAGCTTAGTAGGACAGAACAATGAAAAACTGTTTTTT. Its protein is CASSLVGQNNEKLFF. V gene TRBV7-9 combines with J gene TRBJ1-4; maybe TRBD1 (6 bases). Germline values: CDR1 SEHNR, CDR2 FQNEAQ (reference sequence). V shed 1 base and J shed 5 bases, with 11 bases lying between them. This CDR3 is built from 15 residues.

CDR3 DNA sequence: TGTGCCAGCAGCCTCCAACTAGCGGGGGGCCAAGAGACCCAGTACTTC. Amino acids: CASSLQLAGGQETQYF. The V call is TRBV4-2, the J call TRBJ2-5; 12 bases fit TRBD2. J lost 1 base, V lost 4 bases, and 4 bases had no gene match. The length of the CDR3 is 16 residues. Germline CDR1 and CDR2: LGHNA and YNFKEQ.

The CDR3 loop is CASSSAGGRETQYF. The CDR3 region has the DNA TGTGCCAGCAGCTCGGCCGGCGGGCGGGAGACCCAGTACTTC. The rearrangement links TRBV11-2 to TRBJ2-5, with TRBD2 as a possible D gene (5 bases). Trimming removed 4 bases at V and 5 bases at J, with 14 bases between. The CDR3 runs to 14 residues. Germline V lookup: CDR1 SGHAT, CDR2 FQNNGV.

The chain combines TRBV27 with TRBJ2-5; a possible D gene is TRBD1 (5 bases). This CDR3 contains 13 residues. Germline CDR1 and CDR2: MNHEY and SMNVEV (reference sequence). Trimming pared 6 bases from V and 7 bases from J, leaving 15 bases between. The CDR3 loop reads CASRFTGSGTQYF. The CDR3 region has the DNA TGTGCCAGCAGATTTACAGGTTCGGGGACCCAGTACTTC.

The chain couples TRBV27 to TRBJ1-2; 8 bases fit TRBD1. CDR1 MNHEY and CDR2 SMNVEV come from the germline V gene (reference sequence). The junction had 9 bases not matched to a gene; V was cut back by 1 base and J by 8 bases. The CDR3 is made up of 15 amino acids. CDR3 DNA: TGTGCCAGCAGTTTATGGGGCTCAGGGGGCAGCGGCTACACCTTC. Protein: CASSLWGSGGSGYTF.